This T cell receptor beta chain was found in a study of blood T cell repertoires in COVID-19 (TCRdb year 2020). Context from the whole study: Collaborator samples came from the United States, Italy and Spain and covered acute and convalescent phases of COVID-19. The samples were drawn from the first 160 participants of the ongoing ImmuneRACE study and from more than 1,000 subjects provided by 6 global collaborators. Sample metadata almost always included a de-identified subject ID, COVID-19 status, age in years and sex. Where available, HLA class I and class II types were obtained from metadata supplied by the sample provider rather than from assay-based typing. The repertoires were made available in a free public database intended to serve as a resource for research on the immune response to SARS-CoV-2. The material from the prospective study consisted of cDNA or gDNA derived from T cells, B-cell-depleted T cells, or PBMCs. Deeply sampled blood TCRbeta repertoires from subjects exposed to, actively infected with, or recovered from COVID-19 were included in the dataset.

TCRbeta CDR3 regions were amplified from genomic DNA using the immunoSEQ Assay, a bias-controlled multiplex PCR. The authors' analysis ran thus. Nucleated cell counts per sample were estimated from amplification of reference gene primers within the assay. To quantify the absolute abundance of each unique TCRbeta CDR3 rearrangement, sequence reads were collapsed and filtered. For each sample, productive Simpson clonality was calculated as the square root of Simpson's diversity index over productive rearrangements. The clones in this table, taken by TCRdb from immuneACCESS, are in-frame only. Not every clone is retained; where verified, under half of the shortfall comes from an unresolved V gene, and the cause of the rest is unknown. V and J calls and clone size are given by that table; D and trimming were obtained from the DNA. For this sample the table gives about 50,000 clones, of which 85% to 95% were detected only once. The ten largest clones represent roughly 10% of the sample.

Concerning this clone itself: This clone's antigen is unknown. There are no base qualities to consult, and no much larger clone falls within one base.

The collaborating institutions used their own protocols to collect whole blood in K2EDTA tubes. Collaborator samples were shipped for TCRbeta analysis as frozen whole blood, isolated PBMCs, or DNA extracted from either sample type. Beyond this particular receptor, the publication reports: The quantity of clinical and demographic metadata differed by source and by participant and was supplied without curation.

Sequencing input: peripheral blood. This sequence originates from a woman older than 75 with acute or convalescent COVID-19.

The CDR3 amino acid sequence is: CASSLVTGQETQYF. The DNA sequence reads TGTGCCAGCAGCTTAGTGACAGGGCAGGAGACCCAGTACTTC. The sequence joins TRBV11-3 to TRBJ2-5, and TRBD1 matches 7 of the central bases. The germline V gene gives CDR1 as SGHNT and CDR2 as YENEEA. V loses 1 base at its end and J loses 5 bases; junction bases beyond the gene matches: 4. From cysteine to phenylalanine, the CDR3 is 14 amino acids long. CDR3 DNA only is kept here, 42 bases in frame from base 1.